Listed below are T cell receptor beta chains from one sample, sequenced in a study of cytomegalovirus exposure and HLA in healthy donors. The table came from immunoSEQ multiplex PCR; TCRdb's copy has only in-frame clones and leaves some out. This table holds around 300,000 clones, approximately 86% found once. Sequencing was done on a sample of PBMCs. The receptors here all came from a woman between 18 and 30 years old in good health and CMV-seronegative. Each CDR3 is given with its conserved first and last residue.

CDR3 protein: CATSPRQTSSGNTIYF; V gene: TRBV15; J gene: TRBJ1-3
CDR3 protein: CASSVDGIGSSYEQYF; V gene: TRBV9; J gene: TRBJ2-7
CDR3 protein: CASSQAETGISNEQFF; V gene: TRBV4-1; J gene: TRBJ2-1
CDR3 protein: CASSLGWQVYGYTF; V gene: TRBV7-2; J gene: TRBJ1-2
CDR3 protein: CAIRQVGQPQHF; V gene: TRBV10-3; J gene: TRBJ1-5
CDR3 protein: CASSYQTADPGYTF; V gene: TRBV6-6; J gene: TRBJ1-2
CDR3 protein: CATRPDPGTDNEQFF; V gene: TRBV15; J gene: TRBJ2-1
CDR3 protein: CASSYGTSYEQYF; V gene: TRBV6-6; J gene: TRBJ2-7
CDR3 protein: CASRSGSYEQYF; V gene: TRBV6-5; J gene: TRBJ2-7
CDR3 protein: CASSPSGQDFGELFF; V gene: TRBV18; J gene: TRBJ2-2
CDR3 protein: CASSIGGSNQPQHF; V gene: TRBV19; J gene: TRBJ1-5
CDR3 protein: CAISEQGPGTEAFF; V gene: TRBV10-3; J gene: TRBJ1-1
CDR3 protein: CASSEGQGPYEQYF; V gene: TRBV10-2; J gene: TRBJ2-7
CDR3 protein: CASSLSGGRTDTQYF; V gene: TRBV7-3; J gene: TRBJ2-3
CDR3 protein: CASSSSGSHKPLETQYF; V gene: TRBV11-1; J gene: TRBJ2-5
CDR3 protein: CASSSSSYSGGAGTDTQYF; V gene: TRBV7-2; J gene: TRBJ2-3
CDR3 protein: CASSLEDSYGYTF; V gene: TRBV5-8; J gene: TRBJ1-2